In this sample, the clone carrying this T cell receptor (beta chain) turned up a few times. Its specificity is unknown. TCR beta libraries were built with iRepertoire HTBI primers and Arm-PCR of CDR3 regions. TCRdb re-derived calls from the multiplex PCR reads in MiXCR, one entry per CDR3 protein. The repertoire holds some 340,000 distinct CDR3 sequences, with 10% to 15% as singletons. Time point denoted: newly diagnosed GD, antithyroid drugs for less than 3 months. With RNA extracted from PBMCs as input, the TCR library was made. This sample is drawn from a study of regulatory T cells in long-lasting Graves disease. Regarding the study as a whole: Between persistent patients, thousands of public clonotypes were shared, exceeding the 800 to 1,000 shared between new patients. Sample size, which was small, may have reduced accuracy. The study found TRBV28, TRBJ1-2 and TRBJ2-5 favored in persistent disease.

V lost 5 bases to trimming and J lost 1 base; unmatched junction nucleotides: 8. This CDR3 has 15 residues. CDR1 and CDR2 from the germline V gene are MNHEY and SMNVEV (reference sequence). These same data were also listed under a study on T cells in Graves' hyperthyroidism and ophthalmopathy. That work contributes: The patients, who ranged from 18 to 65 in age, presented with newly diagnosed hyperthyroidism lasting under 2 months.

This clonotype was obtained from a woman in her late teens or twenties with Graves disease. This chain joins TRBV27 and TRBJ2-7; 7 nucleotides line up with TRBD2. Sequencing was performed on peripheral blood mononuclear cells (PBMCs), taken at new diagnosis, from a patient treated with antithyroid drugs. CDR3 amino acids: CASSITSEGSYEQYF. The CDR3 DNA follows: TGTGCCAGCAGTATTACTAGCGAGGGATCCTACGAGCAGTACTTC.